Given below is one T cell receptor (beta chain) in context. This entry comes from a study of blood T cell repertoires in COVID-19. Profiled with immunoSEQ multiplex PCR; TCRdb holds only in-frame clones, not every one. The top ten hold around 24% of the sample, which has fewer than 200,000 clones, over 60% seen once. CDR1 and CDR2 from the germline V gene are SGHNT and YYREEE (reference sequence). The junction had 2 bases not matched to a gene; V was cut back by 4 bases and J by 0 bases. The CDR3 runs to 14 residues. The chain recombines TRBV5-4 with TRBJ2-3; 7 bases fit TRBD2. Material for sequencing was peripheral blood. The TCR was taken from a woman aged 70-85 years with acute or convalescent COVID-19. The CDR3 reads CASSRAGSTDTQYF. As DNA, the CDR3 is TGTGCCAGCAGCCGAGCGGGAAGCACAGATACGCAGTATTTT.